These 8 T cell receptor beta chains were sequenced from one sample in a study of OX40 agonist ivuxolimab in advanced cancers. Assay: immunoSEQ multiplex PCR; the TCRdb copy retains only in-frame clones and omits some. The sample shows approximately 77,000 clones, about nine tenths of them seen only once. The material sequenced was CD4+ or CD8+ T cells sorted from blood, taken in a trial of the OX40 agonist ivuxolimab. The receptor set was obtained from an adult with an advanced solid tumor such as melanoma, head and neck, liver or kidney cancer.

The gene calls are TRBV28 and TRBJ1-1, with D perhaps TRBD1 (5 bases). The germline V and J ends were trimmed by 5 bases and 4 bases, with 20 bases remaining between them. Germline assignment: CDR1 MDHEN and CDR2 SYDVKM. CDR3 length equals 16 residues. The CDR3 loop is CASSLFGRAGGTEAFF. CDR3 bases: TGTGCCAGCAGTCTTTTCGGACGGGCCGGGGGCACTGAAGCTTTCTTT.

The chain has TRBV19 and TRBJ1-6; the D is unclear. The CDR3 length is 12 residues. Trimming took off 3 bases at V and 10 bases at J, with 7 bases between the two ends. Germline loops: CDR1 LNHDA, CDR2 SQIVND (reference sequence). The CDR3, as DNA: TGTGCCAGTAGTATGCTGGGATCACCCCTCCACTTT. Encoded protein: CASSMLGSPLHF. The full variable domain, rest sourced from reference TRBV19 and TRBJ1-6, is DGGITQSPKYLFRKEGQNVTLSCEQNLNHDAMYWYRQDPGQGLRLIYYSQIVNDFQKGDIAEGYSVSREKKESFPLTVTSAQKNPTAFYLCASSMLGSPLHFGNGTRLTVT.

The V call is TRBV28, the J call TRBJ1-2; TRBD1 matches at 7 bases. With 5 bases clipped from V and 0 bases from J, the junction kept 3 bases outside the gene matches. The germline CDR1 and CDR2 sequences are MDHEN and SYDVKM. This CDR3 has 14 amino acids. CDR3 DNA sequence: TGTGCCAGCAGTACCGGACAGGCTAACTATGGCTACACCTTC. Its translation is CASSTGQANYGYTF.

The V and J genes are TRBV11-3 and TRBJ2-3; weak D call: TRBD1 (6 bases). Trimming removed 5 bases at V and 0 bases at J, with 21 bases between. Per the germline V gene, CDR1 is SGHNT and CDR2 is YENEEA. The length of the CDR3 is 18 residues. The CDR3, as DNA: TGTGCCAGCAGCAAAGGACGAGCCAGGGGTAATAGCACAGATACGCAGTATTTT. It codes for CASSKGRARGNSTDTQYF.

This chain links TRBV6-6 with TRBJ2-7; the D is unclear. The CDR3 is made up of 14 amino acids. Germline-derived CDR1 and CDR2 are MNHNY and SVGAGI (reference sequence). V shed 0 bases and J shed 4 bases, with 10 bases lying between them. The CDR3 reads CASSYSYQTYEQYF. The CDR3 DNA reads TGTGCCAGCAGTTACTCGTATCAGACGTACGAGCAGTACTTC.

This chain links TRBV14 with TRBJ2-7; maybe TRBD1 (6 bases). Germline CDR1 reads SGHDN; CDR2 reads FVKESK. The CDR3 totals 11 residues. The V gene lost 6 bases and the J gene lost 6 bases, with 9 bases spanning the gap. CDR3 nucleotide sequence: TGTGCCAGCAGGGACAGCGGCGAGCAGTACTTC. Its protein product is CASRDSGEQYF.

Turning to this clone: Sequence at one end of the junction differs from germline and may be a read error. The chain couples TRBV4-1 to TRBJ2-1; the D is unclear. The CDR3 runs 14 residues. Per germline, CDR1 MGHRA and CDR2 YSYEKL. The CDR3 sequence is CASSQGRPYNEQFF. The CDR3 region has the DNA TGCGCCAGCAGTCAAGGGCGGCCATACAATGAGCAGTTCTTC.

The J gene is TRBJ2-3, the V gene TRBV5-1; possibly TRBD1 for D (5 bases). V lost 0 bases and J lost 5, with 13 bases in between. CDR1 is SGHRS, CDR2 YFSETQ, per germline. The CDR3 contains 15 residues. CDR3 sequence (DNA): TGCGCCAGCAGCTTGGCCGGTCAGGGTGAAGATACGCAGTATTTT. It specifies CASSLAGQGEDTQYF.